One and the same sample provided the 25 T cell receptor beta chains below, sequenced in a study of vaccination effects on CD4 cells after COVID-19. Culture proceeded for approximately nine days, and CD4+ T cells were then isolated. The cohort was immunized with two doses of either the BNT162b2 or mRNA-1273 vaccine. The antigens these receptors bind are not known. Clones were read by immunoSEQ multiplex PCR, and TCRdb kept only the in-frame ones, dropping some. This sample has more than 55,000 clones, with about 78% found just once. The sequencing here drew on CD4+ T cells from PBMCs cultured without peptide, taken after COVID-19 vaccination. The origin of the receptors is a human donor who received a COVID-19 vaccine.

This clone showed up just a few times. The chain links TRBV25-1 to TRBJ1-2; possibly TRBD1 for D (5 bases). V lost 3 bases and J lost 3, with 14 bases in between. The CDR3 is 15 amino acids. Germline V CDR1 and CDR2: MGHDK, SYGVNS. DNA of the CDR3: TGTGCCAGCAGTGATTTCGGGGGAAGGGACTATGGCTACACCTTC. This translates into CASSDFGGRDYGYTF.

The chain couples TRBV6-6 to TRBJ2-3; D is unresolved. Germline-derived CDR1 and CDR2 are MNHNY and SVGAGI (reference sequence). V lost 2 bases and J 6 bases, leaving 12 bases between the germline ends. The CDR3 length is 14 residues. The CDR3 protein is CASSYGGLGDTQYF. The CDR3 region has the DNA TGTGCCAGCAGTTACGGCGGCCTTGGTGATACGCAGTATTTT.

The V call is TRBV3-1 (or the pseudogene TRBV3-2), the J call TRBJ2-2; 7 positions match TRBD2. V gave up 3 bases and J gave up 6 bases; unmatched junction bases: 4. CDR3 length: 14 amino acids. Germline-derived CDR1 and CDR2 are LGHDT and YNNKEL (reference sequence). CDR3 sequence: CASSHGLVSGELFF. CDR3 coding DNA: TGTGCCAGCAGCCACGGACTAGTCTCCGGGGAGCTGTTTTTT.

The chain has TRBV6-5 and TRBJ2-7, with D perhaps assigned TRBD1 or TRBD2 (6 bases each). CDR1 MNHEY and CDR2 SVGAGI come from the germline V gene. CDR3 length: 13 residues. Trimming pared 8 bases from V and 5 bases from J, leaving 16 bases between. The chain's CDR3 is CASREGGRNEQYF. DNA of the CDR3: TGTGCCAGCCGCGAGGGGGGTAGGAACGAGCAGTACTTC.

This chain's CDR3 is CASSPSRQREAFF. CDR3 sequence (DNA): TGTGCCAGCAGCCCCTCCCGGCAGCGTGAAGCTTTCTTT. This chain links TRBV28 with TRBJ1-1; no definite D call. Germline CDR1 MDHEN, CDR2 SYDVKM. The CDR3 loop spans 13 amino acids. The ends were cut back, 6 bases at V and 7 bases at J, with 15 bases in the middle.

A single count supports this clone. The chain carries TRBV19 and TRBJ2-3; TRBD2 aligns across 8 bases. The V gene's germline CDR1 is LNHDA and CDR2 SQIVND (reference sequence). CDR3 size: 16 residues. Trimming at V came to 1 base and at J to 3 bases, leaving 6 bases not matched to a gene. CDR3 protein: CASSIGSGRTTDTQYF. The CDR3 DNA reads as TGTGCCAGTAGTATAGGGAGCGGGAGAACGACAGATACGCAGTATTTT.

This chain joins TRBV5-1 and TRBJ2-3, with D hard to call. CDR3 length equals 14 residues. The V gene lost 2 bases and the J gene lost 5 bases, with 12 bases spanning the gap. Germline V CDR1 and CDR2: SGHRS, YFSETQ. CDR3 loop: CASSFRLQEDTQYF. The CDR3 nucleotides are TGCGCCAGCAGCTTCAGACTCCAAGAAGATACGCAGTATTTT.

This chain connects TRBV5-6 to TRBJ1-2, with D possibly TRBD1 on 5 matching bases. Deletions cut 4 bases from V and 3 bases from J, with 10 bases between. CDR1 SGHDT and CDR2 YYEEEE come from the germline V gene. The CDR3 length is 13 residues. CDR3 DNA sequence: TGTGCCAGCAGCGCTGGGACTGACTATGGCTACACCTTC. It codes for CASSAGTDYGYTF.

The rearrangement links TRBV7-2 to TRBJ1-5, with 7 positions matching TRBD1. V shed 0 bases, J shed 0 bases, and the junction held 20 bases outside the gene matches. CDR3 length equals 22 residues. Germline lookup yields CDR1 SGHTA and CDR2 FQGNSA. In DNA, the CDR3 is TGTGCCAGCAGCTTAGCCCGCTTATGGACAGGAGATCAAGAATATAGCAATCAGCCCCAGCATTTT. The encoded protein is CASSLARLWTGDQEYSNQPQHF.

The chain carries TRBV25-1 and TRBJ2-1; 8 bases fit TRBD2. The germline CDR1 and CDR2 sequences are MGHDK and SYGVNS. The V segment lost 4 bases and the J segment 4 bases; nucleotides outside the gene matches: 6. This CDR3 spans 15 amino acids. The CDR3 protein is CASSGGGGLYNEQFF. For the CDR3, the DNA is TGTGCCAGCAGTGGGGGCGGGGGGCTATACAATGAGCAGTTCTTC.

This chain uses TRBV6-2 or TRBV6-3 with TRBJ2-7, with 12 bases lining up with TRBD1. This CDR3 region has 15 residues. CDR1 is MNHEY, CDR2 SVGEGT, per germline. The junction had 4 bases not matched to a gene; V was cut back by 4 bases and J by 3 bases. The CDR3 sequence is CASSFRDRGLYEQYF. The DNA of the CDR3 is TGTGCCAGCAGTTTCCGGGACAGGGGGCTCTACGAGCAGTACTTC.

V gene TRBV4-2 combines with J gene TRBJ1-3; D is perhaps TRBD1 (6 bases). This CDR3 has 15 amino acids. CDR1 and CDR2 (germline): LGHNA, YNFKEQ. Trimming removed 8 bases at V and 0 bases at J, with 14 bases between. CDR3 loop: CASHNRDGSGNTIYF. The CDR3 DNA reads TGTGCCAGCCATAACAGGGACGGCTCTGGAAACACCATATATTTT.

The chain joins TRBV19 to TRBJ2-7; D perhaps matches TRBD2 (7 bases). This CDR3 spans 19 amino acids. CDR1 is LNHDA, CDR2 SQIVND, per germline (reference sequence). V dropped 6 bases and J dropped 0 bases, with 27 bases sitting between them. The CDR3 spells CASSGGGGGKTRASYEQYF. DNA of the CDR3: TGTGCCAGTAGCGGTGGGGGGGGCGGGAAGACCCGAGCCTCCTACGAGCAGTACTTC.

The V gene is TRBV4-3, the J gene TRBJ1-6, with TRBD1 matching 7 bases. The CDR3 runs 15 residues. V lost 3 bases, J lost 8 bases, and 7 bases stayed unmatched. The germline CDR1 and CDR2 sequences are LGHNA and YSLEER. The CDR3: CASSHRTGGDSPLHF. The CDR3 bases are TGCGCCAGCAGCCATCGGACAGGTGGCGATTCACCCCTCCACTTT.

The CDR3 region has the DNA TGCGCCAGCAGCCAAGCCTGGGGGATCGGTAATGAAAAACTGTTTTTT. This encodes CASSQAWGIGNEKLFF. V and J are TRBV4-3 and TRBJ1-4; the D gene is possibly TRBD1 (5 bases). Germline-derived CDR1 and CDR2 are LGHNA and YSLEER. The V end was cut by 1 base, the J end by 4 bases, with 13 bases between. The CDR3 runs 16 residues.

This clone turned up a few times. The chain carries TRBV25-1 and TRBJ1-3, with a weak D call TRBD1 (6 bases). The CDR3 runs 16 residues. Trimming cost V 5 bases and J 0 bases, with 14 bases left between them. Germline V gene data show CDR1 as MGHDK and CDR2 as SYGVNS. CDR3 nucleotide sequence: TGTGCCAGCAGTAAACAGACAGGCTCCTCTGGAAACACCATATATTTT. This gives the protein CASSKQTGSSGNTIYF.

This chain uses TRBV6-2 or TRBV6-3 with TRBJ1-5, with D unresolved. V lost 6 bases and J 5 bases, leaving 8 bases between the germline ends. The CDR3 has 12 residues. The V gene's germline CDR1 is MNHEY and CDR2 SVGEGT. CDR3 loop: CASSRPDQPQHF. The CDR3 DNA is TGTGCCAGCAGCAGACCCGATCAGCCCCAGCATTTT.

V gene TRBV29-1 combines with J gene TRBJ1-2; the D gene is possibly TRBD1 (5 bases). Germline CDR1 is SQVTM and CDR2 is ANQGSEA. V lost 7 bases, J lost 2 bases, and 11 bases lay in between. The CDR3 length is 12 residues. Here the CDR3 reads CSAEDRNYGYTF. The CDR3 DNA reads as TGCAGCGCGGAAGACAGAAACTATGGCTACACCTTC.

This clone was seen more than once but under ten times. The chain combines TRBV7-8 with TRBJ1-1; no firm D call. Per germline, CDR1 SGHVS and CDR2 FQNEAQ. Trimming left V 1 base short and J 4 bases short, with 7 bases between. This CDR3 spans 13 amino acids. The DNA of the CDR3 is TGTGCCAGCAGCTTAGGATCGGGCACTGAAGCTTTCTTT. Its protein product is CASSLGSGTEAFF.

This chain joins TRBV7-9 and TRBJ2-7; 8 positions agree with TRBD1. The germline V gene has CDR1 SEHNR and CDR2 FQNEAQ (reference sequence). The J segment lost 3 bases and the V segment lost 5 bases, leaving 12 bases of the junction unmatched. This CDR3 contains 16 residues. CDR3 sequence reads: CASSKGFMDRDYEQYF. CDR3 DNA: TGTGCCAGCAGCAAAGGATTTATGGACAGGGACTACGAGCAGTACTTC.

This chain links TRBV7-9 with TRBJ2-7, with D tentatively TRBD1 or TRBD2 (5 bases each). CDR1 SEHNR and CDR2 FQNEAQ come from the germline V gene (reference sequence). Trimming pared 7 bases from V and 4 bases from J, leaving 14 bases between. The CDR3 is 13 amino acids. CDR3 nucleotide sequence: TGTGCCAGCACAATCGGGACCGGGTACGAGCAGTACTTC. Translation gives CASTIGTGYEQYF.

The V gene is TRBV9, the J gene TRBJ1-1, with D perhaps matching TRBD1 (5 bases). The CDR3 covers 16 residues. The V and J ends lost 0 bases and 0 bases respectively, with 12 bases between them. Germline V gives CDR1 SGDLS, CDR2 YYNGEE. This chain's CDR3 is CASSVEGQTVNTEAFF. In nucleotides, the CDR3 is TGTGCCAGCAGCGTAGAGGGGCAGACTGTGAACACTGAAGCTTTCTTT.

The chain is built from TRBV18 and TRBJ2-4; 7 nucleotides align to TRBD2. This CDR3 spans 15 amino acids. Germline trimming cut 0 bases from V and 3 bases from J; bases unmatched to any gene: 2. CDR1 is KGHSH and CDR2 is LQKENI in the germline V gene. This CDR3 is CASSPPGTNKNIQYF. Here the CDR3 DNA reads TGTGCCAGCTCACCACCCGGGACTAACAAAAACATTCAGTACTTC.

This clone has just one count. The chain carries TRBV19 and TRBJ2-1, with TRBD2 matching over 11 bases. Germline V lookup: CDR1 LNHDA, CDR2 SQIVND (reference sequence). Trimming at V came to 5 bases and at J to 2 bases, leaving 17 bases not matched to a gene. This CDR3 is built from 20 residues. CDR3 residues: CASSFALETSGKRAYNEQFF. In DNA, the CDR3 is TGTGCCAGTAGTTTTGCGCTGGAGACTAGCGGGAAAAGGGCCTACAATGAGCAGTTCTTC.

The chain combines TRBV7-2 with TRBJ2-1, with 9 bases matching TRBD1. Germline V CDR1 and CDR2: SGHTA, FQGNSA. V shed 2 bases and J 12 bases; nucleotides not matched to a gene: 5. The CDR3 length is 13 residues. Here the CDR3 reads CASSLTGTGRQFF. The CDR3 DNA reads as TGTGCCAGCAGCTTAACCGGGACAGGGCGGCAGTTCTTC.